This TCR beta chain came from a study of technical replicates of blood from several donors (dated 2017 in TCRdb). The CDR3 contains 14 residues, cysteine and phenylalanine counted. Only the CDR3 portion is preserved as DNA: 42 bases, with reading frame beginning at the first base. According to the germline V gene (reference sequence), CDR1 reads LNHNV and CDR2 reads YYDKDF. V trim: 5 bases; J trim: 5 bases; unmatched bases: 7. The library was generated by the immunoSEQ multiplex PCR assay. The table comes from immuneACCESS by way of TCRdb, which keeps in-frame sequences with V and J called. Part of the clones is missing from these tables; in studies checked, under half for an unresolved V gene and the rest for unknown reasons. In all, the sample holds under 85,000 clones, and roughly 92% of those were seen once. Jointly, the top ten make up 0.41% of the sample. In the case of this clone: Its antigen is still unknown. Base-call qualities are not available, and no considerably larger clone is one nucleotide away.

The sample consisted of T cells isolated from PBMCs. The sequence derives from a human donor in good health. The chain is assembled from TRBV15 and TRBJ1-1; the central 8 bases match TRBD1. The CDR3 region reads CATSRGQGVTEAFF. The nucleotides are TGTGCCACCAGCCGCGGACAGGGCGTAACTGAAGCTTTCTTT.